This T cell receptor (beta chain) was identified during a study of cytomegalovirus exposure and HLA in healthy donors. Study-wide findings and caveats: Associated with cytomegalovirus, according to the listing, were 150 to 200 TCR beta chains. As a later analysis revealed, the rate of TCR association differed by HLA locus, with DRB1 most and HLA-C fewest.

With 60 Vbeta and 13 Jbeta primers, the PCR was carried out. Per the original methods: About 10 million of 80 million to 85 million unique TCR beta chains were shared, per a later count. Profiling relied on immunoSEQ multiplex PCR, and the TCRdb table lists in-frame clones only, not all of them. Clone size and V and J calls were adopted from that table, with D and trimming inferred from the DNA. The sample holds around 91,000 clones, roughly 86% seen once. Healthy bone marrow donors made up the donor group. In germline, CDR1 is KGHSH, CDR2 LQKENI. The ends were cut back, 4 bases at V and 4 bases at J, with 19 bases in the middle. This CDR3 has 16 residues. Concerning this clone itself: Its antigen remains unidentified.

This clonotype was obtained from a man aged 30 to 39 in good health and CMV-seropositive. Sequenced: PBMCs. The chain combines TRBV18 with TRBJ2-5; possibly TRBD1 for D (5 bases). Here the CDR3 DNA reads TGTGCCAGCTCACTCATATTCCAAGGGGCTGGAGAGACCCAGTACTTC. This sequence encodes CASSLIFQGAGETQYF.